This T cell receptor (beta chain) was sequenced in a study of cytomegalovirus exposure and HLA in healthy donors. Study context: Researchers found that more than 70% of a few hundred genotyped donors fell within the Caucasian-associated ancestry cluster.

The PCR had 60 Vbeta and 13 Jbeta primers. The method was immunoSEQ multiplex PCR; TCRdb's version includes in-frame clones alone and lacks a portion of them. The repertoire shows 120,000 or so clones; the top ten hold around 3.6%. Turning to this clone: Its specificity is unknown.

This CDR3 contains 12 residues. Trimming removed 0 bases from V and 7 bases from J, with 7 bases in between. CDR1 and CDR2 (germline): SGHRS, YFSETQ. Study-level results: It was in a later analysis that TCR association rates were seen to vary by HLA locus, highest for DRB1 and lowest for HLA-C. An analysis done earlier found most TCR beta V segments productive about 87% or about 30% of the time.

The source material was PBMCs. The V call is TRBV5-1, the J call TRBJ1-1; D remains unclear. This clonotype was obtained from a man between 18 and 35 years old in good health and CMV-seronegative. CDR3 protein: CASSLDFYEAFF. DNA of the CDR3: TGCGCCAGCAGCTTGGATTTTTATGAAGCTTTCTTT.